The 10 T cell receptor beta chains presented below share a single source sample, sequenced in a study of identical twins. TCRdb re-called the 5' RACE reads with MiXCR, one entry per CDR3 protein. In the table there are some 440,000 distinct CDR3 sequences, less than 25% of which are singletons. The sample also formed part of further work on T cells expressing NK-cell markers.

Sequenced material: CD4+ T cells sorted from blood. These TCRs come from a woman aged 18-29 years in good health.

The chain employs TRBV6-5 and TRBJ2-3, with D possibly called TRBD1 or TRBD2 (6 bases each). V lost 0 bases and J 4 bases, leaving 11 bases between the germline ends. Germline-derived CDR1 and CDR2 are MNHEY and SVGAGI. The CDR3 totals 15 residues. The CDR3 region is CASSYSGGRPDTQYF. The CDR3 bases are TGTGCCAGCAGTTACTCGGGGGGCCGGCCAGATACGCAGTATTTT.

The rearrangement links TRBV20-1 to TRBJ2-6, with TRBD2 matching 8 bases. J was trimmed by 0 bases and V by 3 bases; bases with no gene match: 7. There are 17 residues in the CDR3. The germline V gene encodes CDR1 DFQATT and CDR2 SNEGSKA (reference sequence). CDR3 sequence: CSASLAGTLSGANVLTF. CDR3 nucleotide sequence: TGCAGTGCTAGTCTAGCGGGCACACTCTCTGGGGCCAACGTCCTGACTTTC.

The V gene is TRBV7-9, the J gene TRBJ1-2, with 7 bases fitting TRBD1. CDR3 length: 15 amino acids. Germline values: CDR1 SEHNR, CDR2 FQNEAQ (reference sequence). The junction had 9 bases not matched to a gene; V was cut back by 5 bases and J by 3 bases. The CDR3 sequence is CASSLKDRTDYGYTF. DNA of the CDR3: TGTGCCAGCAGCCTTAAGGACAGGACAGACTATGGCTACACCTTC.

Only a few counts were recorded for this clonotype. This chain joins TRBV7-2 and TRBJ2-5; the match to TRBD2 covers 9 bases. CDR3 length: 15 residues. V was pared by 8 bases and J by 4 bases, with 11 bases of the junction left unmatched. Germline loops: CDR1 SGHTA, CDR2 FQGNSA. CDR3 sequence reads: CASGTLAGFVETQYF. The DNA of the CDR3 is TGTGCCAGCGGCACCCTAGCGGGATTTGTAGAGACCCAGTACTTC.

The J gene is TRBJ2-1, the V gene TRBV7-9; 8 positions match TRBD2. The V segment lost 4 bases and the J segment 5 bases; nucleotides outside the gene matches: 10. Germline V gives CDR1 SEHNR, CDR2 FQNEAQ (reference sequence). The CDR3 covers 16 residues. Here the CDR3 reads CASSSDTGGRHNEQFF. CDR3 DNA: TGTGCCAGCAGCTCGGACACGGGAGGGCGACACAATGAGCAGTTCTTC.

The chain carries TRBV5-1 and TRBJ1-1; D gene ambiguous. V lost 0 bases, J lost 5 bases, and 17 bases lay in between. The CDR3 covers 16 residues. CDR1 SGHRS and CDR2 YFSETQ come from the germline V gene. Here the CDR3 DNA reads TGCGCCAGCAGCTTGGGGGCCCGGGTTGGAGGGACTGAAGCTTTCTTT. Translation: CASSLGARVGGTEAFF.

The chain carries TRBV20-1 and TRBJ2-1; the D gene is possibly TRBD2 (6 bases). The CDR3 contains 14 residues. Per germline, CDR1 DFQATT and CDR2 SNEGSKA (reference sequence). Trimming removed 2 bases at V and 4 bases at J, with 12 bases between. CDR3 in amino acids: CSARSLAAYNEQFF. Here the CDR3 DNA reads TGCAGTGCTAGATCACTAGCAGCTTACAATGAGCAGTTCTTC.

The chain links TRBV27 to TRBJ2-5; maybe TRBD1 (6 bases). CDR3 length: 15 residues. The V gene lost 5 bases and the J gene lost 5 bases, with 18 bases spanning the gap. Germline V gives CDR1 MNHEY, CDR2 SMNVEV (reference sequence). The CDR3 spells CASSMITGSRETQYF. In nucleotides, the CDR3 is TGTGCCAGCAGTATGATAACAGGGTCGAGGGAGACCCAGTACTTC.

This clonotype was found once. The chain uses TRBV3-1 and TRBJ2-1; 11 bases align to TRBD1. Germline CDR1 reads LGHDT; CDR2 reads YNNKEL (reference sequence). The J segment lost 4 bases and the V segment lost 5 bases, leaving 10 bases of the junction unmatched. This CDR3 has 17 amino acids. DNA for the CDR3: TGTGCCAGCAGCACCCGGACAGGGGGCAAAAAATACAATGAGCAGTTCTTC. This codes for CASSTRTGGKKYNEQFF.

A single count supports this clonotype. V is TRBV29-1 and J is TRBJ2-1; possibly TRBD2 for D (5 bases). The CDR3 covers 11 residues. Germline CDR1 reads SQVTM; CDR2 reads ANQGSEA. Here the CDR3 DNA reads TGCAACACTAGGATAGGGAATGAGCAGTTCTTC. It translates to CNTRIGNEQFF.